This entry is about one TCR beta chain. These data are taken from a study of blood T cell repertoires in COVID-19. Looking at the study overall: PBMCs, B-cell-depleted T cells, or T cells provided the cDNA or gDNA that made up the material.

Clones were read by immunoSEQ multiplex PCR, and TCRdb kept only the in-frame ones, dropping some. The repertoire holds approximately 490,000 clones, with 80% to 90% as singletons. J was trimmed by 9 bases and V by 3 bases; bases with no gene match: 8. Germline V lookup: CDR1 DFQATT, CDR2 SNEGSKA (reference sequence). The CDR3 has 14 amino acids. Cohort placement rested on clinical history that participants reported themselves. The genes are TRBV20-1 and TRBJ1-6; TRBD1 matches at 7 bases. The sample consisted of PBMCs or T cells enriched from blood (not recorded which). The clonotype comes from a woman aged 60-75 years who had recovered from COVID-19. CDR3 protein: CSASPVAGGSPLHF. CDR3 DNA: TGCAGTGCTAGTCCGGTGGCAGGGGGTTCACCCCTCCACTTT.